The entry that follows covers one T cell receptor beta chain sequence. This CDR3 has 17 amino acids. V shed 0 bases and J shed 5 bases, with 16 bases lying between them. In germline, CDR1 is KGHDR, CDR2 SFDVKD. This sample is drawn from a study of blood T cell repertoires in COVID-19. Whole-study context: The United States, Italy and Spain provided the acute and convalescent COVID-19 samples.

Authors' methods: Estimation of nucleated cell counts relied on the amplification of reference gene primers. Only in-frame clones appear in the TCRdb table, and some are missing; sequencing was by immunoSEQ multiplex PCR. V and J calls plus clone size are reproduced from that table; the DNA served to infer D and trimming. The sample contains some 180,000 clones, more than 80% of which appear only once. The chain carries TRBV24-1 and TRBJ1-5, with a weak D call TRBD1 (5 bases). This TCR came from a man in his forties who had recovered from COVID-19. The source material was PBMCs or T cells enriched from blood (not recorded which). The CDR3 DNA reads as TGTGCCACCAGTGATTTGAGAAGGGAAGGGGCTTATCAGCCCCAGCATTTT. Encoded protein: CATSDLRREGAYQPQHF.